The T cell receptor beta chain under discussion was sequenced for a study of CD8+ T cells in alopecia areata. Following extraction, RNA underwent reverse transcription to cDNA, which served as the sequencing template. Measured with immunoSEQ multiplex PCR; TCRdb has only the in-frame clones, and not every one. In the table there are 150,000 or so clones, about 49% of which are singletons. CD4+ and CD8+ T cells were sorted from PBMCs. This clone was found a few times. The V end was cut by 8 bases, the J end by 0 bases, with 7 bases between. The CDR3 contains 13 residues. CDR1 and CDR2 (germline): MNHNS, SASEGT.

This receptor was taken from a human donor with alopecia areata. The chain is built from TRBV6-1 and TRBJ1-4; D unresolved. Sequences were derived from CD8+ T cells sorted from blood, sampled at week 0. DNA of the CDR3: TGTGCCAGCTTGGGTACAACTAATGAAAAACTGTTTTTT. The encoded protein is CASLGTTNEKLFF.